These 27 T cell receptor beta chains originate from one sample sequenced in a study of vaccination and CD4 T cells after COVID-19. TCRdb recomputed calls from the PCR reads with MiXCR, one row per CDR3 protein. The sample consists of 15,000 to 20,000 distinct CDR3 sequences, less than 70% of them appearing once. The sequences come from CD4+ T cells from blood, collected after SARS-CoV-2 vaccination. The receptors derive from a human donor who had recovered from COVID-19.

DNA for the CDR3: TGTGCTCACAGTTTTGGGCGCCGGGACAGGGATGGCTACACCTTC. Residues: CAHSFGRRDRDGYTF. The chain combines TRBV28 with TRBJ1-2; TRBD1 aligns across 9 bases. The CDR3 spans 15 residues. CDR1 and CDR2 (germline): MDHEN, SYDVKM.

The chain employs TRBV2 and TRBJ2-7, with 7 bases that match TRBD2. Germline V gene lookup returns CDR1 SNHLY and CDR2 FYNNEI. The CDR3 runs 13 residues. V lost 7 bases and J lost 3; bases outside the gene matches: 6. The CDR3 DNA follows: TGTGCCAGCATATGGGGGGGAGACTACGAGCAGTACTTC. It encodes CASIWGGDYEQYF. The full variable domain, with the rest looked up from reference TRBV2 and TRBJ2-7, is EPEVTQTPSHQVTQMGQEVILRCVPISNHLYFYWYRQILGQKVEFLVSFYNNEISEKSEIFDDQFSVERPDGSNFTLKIRSTKLEDSAMYFCASIWGGDYEQYFGPGTRLTVT.

Here the CDR3 DNA reads TGTGCCAGCAGCCTAAATCTTCAAGAGACCCAGTACTTC. It is translated as CASSLNLQETQYF. V gene TRBV9 combines with J gene TRBJ2-5; D is unresolved. Trimming pared 4 bases from V and 2 bases from J, leaving 9 bases between. The CDR3 length is 13 residues. Germline V lookup: CDR1 SGDLS, CDR2 YYNGEE.

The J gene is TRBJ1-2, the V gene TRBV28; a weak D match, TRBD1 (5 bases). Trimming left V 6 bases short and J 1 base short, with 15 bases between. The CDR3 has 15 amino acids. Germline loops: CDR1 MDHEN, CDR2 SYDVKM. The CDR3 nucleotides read TGTGCCAGCAGAAAAACCGGGACCGTTAACTATGGCTACACCTTC. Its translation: CASRKTGTVNYGYTF.

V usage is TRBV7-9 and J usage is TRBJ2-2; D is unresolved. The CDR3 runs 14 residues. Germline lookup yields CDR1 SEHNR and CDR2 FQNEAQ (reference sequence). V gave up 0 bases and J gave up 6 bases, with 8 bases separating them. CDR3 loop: CASSLAGHAGELFF. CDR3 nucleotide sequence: TGTGCCAGCAGCTTAGCAGGCCACGCCGGGGAGCTGTTTTTT.

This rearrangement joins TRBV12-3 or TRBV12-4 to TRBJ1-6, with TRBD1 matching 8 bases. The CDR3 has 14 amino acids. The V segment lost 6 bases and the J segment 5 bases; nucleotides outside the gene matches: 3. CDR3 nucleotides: TGTGCCAGCAGGGAACAGGGGGATAATTCACCCCTCCACTTT. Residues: CASREQGDNSPLHF.

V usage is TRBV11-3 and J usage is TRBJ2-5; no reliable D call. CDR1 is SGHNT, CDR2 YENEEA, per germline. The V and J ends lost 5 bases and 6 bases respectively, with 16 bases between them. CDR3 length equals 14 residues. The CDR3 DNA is TGTGCCAGCAGCCGAGGACCAGTGCCCCAGACCCAGTACTTC. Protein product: CASSRGPVPQTQYF.

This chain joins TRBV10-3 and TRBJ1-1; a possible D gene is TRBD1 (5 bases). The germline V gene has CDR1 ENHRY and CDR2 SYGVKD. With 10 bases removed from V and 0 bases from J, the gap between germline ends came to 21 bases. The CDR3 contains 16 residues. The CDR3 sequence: CATSGDQGPMNTEAFF. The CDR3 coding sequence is TGTGCCACGTCCGGGGACCAAGGGCCAATGAACACTGAAGCTTTCTTT.

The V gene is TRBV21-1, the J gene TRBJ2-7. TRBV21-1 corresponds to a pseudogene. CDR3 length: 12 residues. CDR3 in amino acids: CASSKGTYEQYF. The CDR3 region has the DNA TGTGCCAGCAGCAAAGGGACCTACGAGCAGTACTTC.

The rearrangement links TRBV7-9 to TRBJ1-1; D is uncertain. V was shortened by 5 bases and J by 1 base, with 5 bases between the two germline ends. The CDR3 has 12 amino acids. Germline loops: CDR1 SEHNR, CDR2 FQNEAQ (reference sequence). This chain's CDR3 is CASSQGNTEAFF. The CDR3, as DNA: TGTGCCAGCAGCCAAGGGAACACTGAAGCTTTCTTT.

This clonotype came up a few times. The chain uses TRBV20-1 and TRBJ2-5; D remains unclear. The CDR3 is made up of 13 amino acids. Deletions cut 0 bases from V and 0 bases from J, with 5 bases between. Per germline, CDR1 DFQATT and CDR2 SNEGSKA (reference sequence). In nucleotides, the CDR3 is TGCAGTGCTAGAGATCCAAACCAAGAGACCCAGTACTTC. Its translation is CSARDPNQETQYF.

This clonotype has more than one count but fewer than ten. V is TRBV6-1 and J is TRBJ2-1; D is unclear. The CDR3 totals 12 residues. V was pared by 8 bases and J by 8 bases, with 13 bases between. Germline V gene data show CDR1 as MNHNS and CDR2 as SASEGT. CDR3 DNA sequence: TGTGCCAGCTGTAAAAACCGCGATGAGCAGTTCTTC. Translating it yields CASCKNRDEQFF.

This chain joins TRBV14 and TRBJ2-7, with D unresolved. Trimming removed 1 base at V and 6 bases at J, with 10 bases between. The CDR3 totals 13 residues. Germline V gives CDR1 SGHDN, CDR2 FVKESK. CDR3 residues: CASSQVLSTEQYF. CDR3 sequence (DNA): TGTGCCAGCAGCCAAGTCTTAAGTACCGAGCAGTACTTC.

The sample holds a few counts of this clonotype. The CDR3: CASSYGGDPGYTF. CDR3 in DNA: TGTGCCAGCAGTTACGGAGGGGATCCTGGCTACACCTTC. The genes are TRBV6-5 and TRBJ1-2; the D gene is possibly TRBD1 (5 bases). V lost 2 bases and J 7 bases, leaving 11 bases between the germline ends. Germline V lookup: CDR1 MNHEY, CDR2 SVGAGI. The CDR3 sequence is 13 residues long.

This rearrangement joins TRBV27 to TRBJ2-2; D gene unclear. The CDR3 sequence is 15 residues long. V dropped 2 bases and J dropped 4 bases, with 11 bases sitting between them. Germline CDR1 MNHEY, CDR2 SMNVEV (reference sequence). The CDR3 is CASSLTLRVTGELFF. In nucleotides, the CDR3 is TGTGCCAGCAGTTTAACACTAAGGGTCACCGGGGAGCTGTTTTTT.

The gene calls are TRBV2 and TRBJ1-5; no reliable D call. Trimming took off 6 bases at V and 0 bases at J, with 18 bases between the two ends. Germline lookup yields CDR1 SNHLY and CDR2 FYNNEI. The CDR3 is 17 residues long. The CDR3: CASRFRFWEDSNQPQHF. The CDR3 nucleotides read TGTGCCAGCAGGTTTAGGTTTTGGGAGGATAGCAATCAGCCCCAGCATTTT.

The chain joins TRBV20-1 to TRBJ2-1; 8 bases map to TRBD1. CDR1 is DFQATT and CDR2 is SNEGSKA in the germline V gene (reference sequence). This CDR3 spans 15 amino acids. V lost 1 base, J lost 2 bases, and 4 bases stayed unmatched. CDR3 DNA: TGCAGTGCTAGAGTCGGGACAGGCGCCTACAATGAGCAGTTCTTC. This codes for CSARVGTGAYNEQFF.

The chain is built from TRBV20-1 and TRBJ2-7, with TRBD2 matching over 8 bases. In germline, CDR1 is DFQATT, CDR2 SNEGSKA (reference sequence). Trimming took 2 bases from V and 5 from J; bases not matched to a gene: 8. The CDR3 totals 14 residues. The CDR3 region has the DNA TGCAGTGCTAGATCCGGGACTAGAAGCCACGAGCAGTACTTC. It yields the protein CSARSGTRSHEQYF.

CDR3 protein: CASSPRGLNTEAFF. The CDR3 nucleotides are TGTGCCAGTAGCCCCAGGGGGTTGAACACTGAAGCTTTCTTT. The chain employs TRBV19 and TRBJ1-1; 7 bases match TRBD1. The junction had 4 bases not matched to a gene; V was cut back by 6 bases and J by 0 bases. Germline CDR1 and CDR2: LNHDA and SQIVND (reference sequence). The CDR3 consists of 14 residues.

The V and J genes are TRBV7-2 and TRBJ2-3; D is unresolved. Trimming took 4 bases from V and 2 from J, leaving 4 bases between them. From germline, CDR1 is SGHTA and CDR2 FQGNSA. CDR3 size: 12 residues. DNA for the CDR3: TGTGCCAGCAGCTCCTCCACAGATACGCAGTATTTT. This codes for CASSSSTDTQYF.

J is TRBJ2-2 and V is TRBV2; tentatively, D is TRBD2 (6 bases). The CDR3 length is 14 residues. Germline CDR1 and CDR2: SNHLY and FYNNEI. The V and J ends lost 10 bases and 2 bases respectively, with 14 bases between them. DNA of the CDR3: TGTGCCACCAGCTTAGCGGAAAACACCGGGGAGCTGTTTTTT. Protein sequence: CATSLAENTGELFF.

The CDR3 DNA sequence: TGTGCCAGTAGTTCTAGGACAGGGGAGGGCTACAATGAGCAGTTCTTC. Protein: CASSSRTGEGYNEQFF. The chain combines TRBV19 with TRBJ2-1, with 9 bases matching TRBD1. The CDR3 sequence is 16 residues long. Germline values: CDR1 LNHDA, CDR2 SQIVND (reference sequence). V dropped 5 bases and J dropped 3; count of bases not matched to a gene: 8.

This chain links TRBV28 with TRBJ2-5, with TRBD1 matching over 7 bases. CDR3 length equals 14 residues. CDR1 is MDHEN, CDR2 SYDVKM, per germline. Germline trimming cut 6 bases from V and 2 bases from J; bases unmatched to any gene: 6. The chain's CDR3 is CASSKGGWQETQYF. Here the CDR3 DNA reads TGTGCCAGCAGCAAAGGGGGCTGGCAAGAGACCCAGTACTTC. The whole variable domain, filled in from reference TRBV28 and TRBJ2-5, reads DVKVTQSSRYLVKRTGEKVFLECVQDMDHENMFWYRQDPGLGLRLIYFSYDVKMKEKGDIPEGYSVSREKKERFSLILESASTNQTSMYLCASSKGGWQETQYFGPGTRLLVL.

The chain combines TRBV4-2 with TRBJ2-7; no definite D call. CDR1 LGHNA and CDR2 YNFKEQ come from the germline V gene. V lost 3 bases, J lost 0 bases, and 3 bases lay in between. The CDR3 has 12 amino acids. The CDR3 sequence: CASSQSSYEQYF. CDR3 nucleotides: TGTGCCAGCAGCCAGAGCTCCTACGAGCAGTACTTC.

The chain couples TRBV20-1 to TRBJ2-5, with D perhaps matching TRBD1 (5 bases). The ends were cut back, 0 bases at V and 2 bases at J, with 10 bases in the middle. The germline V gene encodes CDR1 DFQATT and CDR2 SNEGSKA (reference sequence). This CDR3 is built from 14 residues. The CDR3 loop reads CSARDSAGQETQYF. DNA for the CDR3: TGCAGTGCTAGAGATTCGGCAGGGCAAGAGACCCAGTACTTC.

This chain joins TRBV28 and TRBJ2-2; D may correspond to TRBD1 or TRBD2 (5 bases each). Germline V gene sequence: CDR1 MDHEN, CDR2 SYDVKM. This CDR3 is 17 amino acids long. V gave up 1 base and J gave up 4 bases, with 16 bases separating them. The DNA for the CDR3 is TGTGCCAGCAGTTTATCGGGGCTGACCCGGGGCACCGGGGAGCTGTTTTTT. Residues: CASSLSGLTRGTGELFF.

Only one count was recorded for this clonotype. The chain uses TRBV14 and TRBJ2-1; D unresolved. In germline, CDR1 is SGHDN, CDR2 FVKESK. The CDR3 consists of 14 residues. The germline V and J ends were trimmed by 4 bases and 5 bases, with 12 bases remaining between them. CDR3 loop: CASSRSNTHNEQFF. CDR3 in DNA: TGTGCCAGCAGCCGTAGCAACACCCACAATGAGCAGTTCTTC.